The present entry profiles one T cell receptor (beta chain) with its context. The data originate from a study of control samples from healthy donors and cancer patients. Measured with immunoSEQ multiplex PCR; TCRdb has only the in-frame clones, and not every one. The listing records approximately 190,000 clones. Sample: blood. The receptor comes from a woman aged 25-40 years in good health.

The CDR3 bases are TGTGCCAGCAGTGCTCCGGGACAGGGGGTGTCTGAAGCTTTCTTT. Protein product: CASSAPGQGVSEAFF. V usage is TRBV28 and J usage is TRBJ1-1; TRBD1 agrees at 11 bases. This CDR3 has 15 amino acids. Germline loops: CDR1 MDHEN, CDR2 SYDVKM. V shed 5 bases, J shed 6 bases, and the junction held 8 bases outside the gene matches.